This T cell receptor beta chain was recorded in a study of T cell repertoires in aging, cancer and after chemotherapy. Germline trimming cut 7 bases from V and 4 bases from J; bases unmatched to any gene: 11. There are 15 residues in the CDR3. Germline CDR1 and CDR2: MNHEY and SVGAGI. This clonotype came up a few times. Its target is not known. A mixed TRB-A/B primer pool amplified rearranged TRB by multiplex touch-down PCR. MiXCR was run by TCRdb on the multiplex PCR reads, yielding one entry per CDR3 protein. This repertoire shows 7,500 to 10,000 distinct CDR3 sequences, approximately 49% found once; its top ten account for 3.5% to 4%. The template was genomic DNA from peripheral blood, not RNA. General study findings and limits: No conclusions about immunological memory after chemotherapy can be drawn from the repertoire data. Compared with age-matched healthy donors, untreated hematological or solid cancer patients showed higher blood TCR clonality.

The receptor was isolated from a human donor with a solid tumor. Sample: blood. The chain has TRBV6-5 and TRBJ2-7; 9 nucleotides agree with TRBD2. In DNA form, the CDR3 reads TGTGCCAGCACCCCAGGAGTAGCGGGAGATTACGAGCAGTACTTC. Translating gives CASTPGVAGDYEQYF.